Below are 11 T cell receptor beta chains sequenced from a single sample in a study of neurological immune-mediated disorders. Using its own MiXCR run on the 5' RACE reads, TCRdb lists one record per CDR3 protein. This table holds roughly 31,000 distinct CDR3 sequences, approximately 4.4% found once. Sequencing was carried out using PBMCs. These receptors originate from a man aged 18 to 35 in good health.

This clonotype was recorded many times. In DNA form, the CDR3 reads TGCGCCAGCAGTGGTGTCAGGAACACCTACGAGCAGTACTTC. Protein sequence: CASSGVRNTYEQYF. The chain recombines TRBV10-2 with TRBJ2-7, with unresolved D. Germline CDR1 reads WSHSY; CDR2 reads SAAADI. V was cut by 4 bases and J by 2 bases, with 12 bases left in between. The CDR3 is 14 residues long.

V is TRBV24-1 and J is TRBJ2-7, with a tentative D call TRBD2 (5 bases). The CDR3 consists of 13 residues. V shed 4 bases and J shed 6 bases, with 12 bases lying between them. CDR1 and CDR2 from the germline V gene are KGHDR and SFDVKD. The CDR3 is CATSDSGYLEQYF. For the CDR3, the DNA is TGTGCCACCAGTGACTCGGGGTACCTCGAGCAGTACTTC.

This clonotype was detected ten times or more. The rearrangement links TRBV5-1 to TRBJ2-3; no firm D call. Trimming took off 4 bases at V and 4 bases at J, with 7 bases between the two ends. This CDR3 has 12 residues. The V gene's germline CDR1 is SGHRS and CDR2 YFSETQ. This CDR3 reads CASSHQPDTQYF. The CDR3 DNA reads TGCGCCAGCAGCCACCAACCAGATACGCAGTATTTT.

This clonotype was counted at least ten times. This chain joins TRBV6-5 and TRBJ1-1; TRBD1 matches at 7 bases. Unmatched junction bases numbered 5, after V lost 8 bases and J lost 5 bases. This CDR3 is built from 12 residues. Germline CDR1 MNHEY, CDR2 SVGAGI. The CDR3 region is CASRQGRTEAFF. The CDR3 DNA sequence: TGTGCCAGCCGACAGGGAAGAACTGAAGCTTTCTTT.

This clonotype came up many times. V and J are TRBV20-1 and TRBJ2-3, with D tentatively TRBD2 (6 bases). The CDR3 runs to 13 residues. V lost 7 bases and J 0 bases, leaving 11 bases between the germline ends. The V gene's germline CDR1 is DFQATT and CDR2 SNEGSKA (reference sequence). The CDR3 coding sequence is TGCAGTGTCATTAGCGGAAGCACAGATACGCAGTATTTT. Its translation: CSVISGSTDTQYF.

This clonotype was recorded at least ten times. This chain connects TRBV10-3 to TRBJ2-1; D is perhaps TRBD1 or TRBD2 (5 bases each). CDR3 length: 16 amino acids. Between the trimmed V and J ends, which lost 2 bases and 0 bases, there was a span of 11 bases. Looked up from germline, CDR1 is ENHRY and CDR2 is SYGVKD. The CDR3 sequence is CAISEDGTNSYNEQFF. The CDR3 bases are TGTGCCATCAGTGAGGATGGGACCAACTCCTACAATGAGCAGTTCTTC.

This clonotype was seen repeatedly, ten times or more. V usage is TRBV5-6 and J usage is TRBJ2-3; D is ambiguous. This CDR3 spans 16 amino acids. Germline CDR1 is SGHDT and CDR2 is YYEEEE. V was pared by 4 bases and J by 0 bases, with 15 bases between. CDR3 region: CASSLSQTSSTDTQYF. The CDR3 DNA reads as TGTGCCAGCAGCCTTTCTCAGACATCTAGCACAGATACGCAGTATTTT.

The sample holds many counts of this clonotype. The chain recombines TRBV29-1 with TRBJ2-1; possibly TRBD2 for D (6 bases). CDR1 and CDR2 (germline): SQVTM, ANQGSEA. Trimming took 3 bases from V and 8 from J, leaving 8 bases between them. The CDR3 totals 11 residues. The CDR3 DNA reads TGCAGCGTTGACGCGGGGTATGAGCAGTTCTTC. Translating it yields CSVDAGYEQFF.

This clonotype was counted between two and nine times. The genes are TRBV5-4 and TRBJ2-2; D is ambiguous. Germline CDR1 SGHNT, CDR2 YYREEE (reference sequence). The CDR3 contains 11 residues. Deletions cut 4 bases from V and 5 bases from J, with 3 bases between. CDR3 residues: CASSKTGELFF. In DNA, the CDR3 is TGTGCCAGCAGCAAGACCGGGGAGCTGTTTTTT.

This clonotype has ten or more counts. The gene calls are TRBV6-5 and TRBJ2-3; 8 bases match TRBD1. The CDR3 covers 14 residues. Germline V gives CDR1 MNHEY, CDR2 SVGAGI. V gave up 8 bases and J gave up 2 bases; unmatched junction bases: 6. The CDR3 sequence is CASGSDRDTDTQYF. CDR3 sequence (DNA): TGTGCCAGCGGGTCGGACAGGGACACAGATACGCAGTATTTT.

The table lists this clonotype with many counts. The chain recombines TRBV27 with TRBJ1-5, with D maybe TRBD1 (5 bases). CDR3 size: 17 residues. Between the trimmed V and J ends, which lost 2 bases and 4 bases, there was a span of 18 bases. The germline gives CDR1 MNHEY, CDR2 SMNVEV (reference sequence). CDR3 amino acids: CASSLRRGTLQNQPQHF. The CDR3, as DNA: TGTGCCAGCAGTTTACGGAGGGGAACGCTTCAAAATCAGCCCCAGCATTTT.